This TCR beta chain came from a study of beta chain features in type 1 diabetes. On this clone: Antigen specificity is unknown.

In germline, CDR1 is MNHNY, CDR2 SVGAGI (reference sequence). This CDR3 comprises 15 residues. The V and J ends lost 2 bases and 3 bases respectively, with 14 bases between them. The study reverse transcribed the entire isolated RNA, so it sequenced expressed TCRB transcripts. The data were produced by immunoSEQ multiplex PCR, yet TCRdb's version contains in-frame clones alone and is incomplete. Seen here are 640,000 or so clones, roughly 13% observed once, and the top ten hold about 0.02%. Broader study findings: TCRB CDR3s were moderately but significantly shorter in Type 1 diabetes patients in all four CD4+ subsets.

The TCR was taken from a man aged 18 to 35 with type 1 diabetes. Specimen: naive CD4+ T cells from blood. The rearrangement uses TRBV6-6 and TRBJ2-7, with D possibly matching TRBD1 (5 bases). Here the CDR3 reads CASSYPRAGNYEQYF. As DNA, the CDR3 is TGTGCCAGCAGTTACCCCAGGGCAGGGAACTACGAGCAGTACTTC.